This T cell receptor (beta chain) was recovered during a study of T cell repertoires in cytomegalovirus infection. Whole-study context: Public TCR beta signatures indicated both CMV infection and matching HLA type.

This CDR3 region has 12 residues. Germline V gene sequence: CDR1 DFQATT, CDR2 SNEGSKA (reference sequence). V dropped 6 bases and J dropped 0 bases, with 9 bases sitting between them. Of note for this clonotype: Its antigen is not identified.

Notes on the study in general: What dominated the ex vivo response were HLA-C-restricted CMV-specific TCR beta clonotypes.

TCRdb reprocessed the reads via MiXCR and lists one record per CDR3 protein. The sample lists 400,000 to 600,000 distinct CDR3 sequences, about two fifths occurring once. The sequences come from cultured PBMCs, collected from culture after CMV antigen stimulation. This receptor was taken from a human donor in good health (CMV status not recorded). Some clones in this sample may be carry-over from other donors' samples. The V gene is TRBV20-1, the J gene TRBJ2-7; D uncertain. CDR3 sequence: CSAGIASYEQYF. For the CDR3, the DNA is TGCAGTGCAGGAATAGCCTCCTACGAGCAGTACTTC.